A selection of T cell receptor beta chains follows, all from one sample in a study of blood T cell repertoires in COVID-19. This table comes from immunoSEQ multiplex PCR, and its TCRdb copy is limited to in-frame clones, with some not included. The sample contains around 130,000 clones, roughly 90% of which appear only once. Material: peripheral blood. These TCRs come from a man in his 70s with active COVID-19. Each CDR3 is given with its conserved first and last residue. Fields, in order: D gene, J gene, CDR3 length, V gene, clone size, CDR3 DNA, CDR3 protein. A D gene is named only where the DNA matches it firmly. Size is omitted from some rows. Given values are once, few, many or a class for expanded clones.

d_gene: TRBD1; j_gene: TRBJ1-2; len: 14; v_gene: TRBV6-5; abundance: -; CDR3nt: TGTGCCAGCAGACCTTCAGGGGGCGAGGGTGGCTACACCTTC; CDR3aa: CASRPSGGEGGYTF
d_gene: TRBD2; j_gene: TRBJ2-3; len: 15; v_gene: TRBV18; abundance: -; CDR3nt: TGTGCCAGCTCATTTCGACTAGCGGGAATAGATACGCAGTATTTT; CDR3aa: CASSFRLAGIDTQYF
d_gene: -; j_gene: TRBJ1-2; len: 15; v_gene: TRBV6-5; abundance: -; CDR3nt: TGTGCCAGCAGTTACTCCAATAGGGGACAATATGGCTACACCTTC; CDR3aa: CASSYSNRGQYGYTF
d_gene: TRBD1; j_gene: TRBJ1-2; len: 13; v_gene: TRBV29-1; abundance: -; CDR3nt: TGCAGCGTCGACGGGACAGGGGGGGTAAGCTACACCTTC; CDR3aa: CSVDGTGGVSYTF
d_gene: -; j_gene: TRBJ2-6; len: 14; v_gene: TRBV29-1; abundance: -; CDR3nt: TGCAGCGTTGTGGGGAGCTCTGGGGCCAACGTCCTGACTTTC; CDR3aa: CSVVGSSGANVLTF
d_gene: TRBD2; j_gene: TRBJ2-1; len: 16; v_gene: TRBV5-4; abundance: -; CDR3nt: TGTGCCAGCCGGAGTACTAGCGGAAGCTCCTACAATGAGCAGTTCTTC; CDR3aa: CASRSTSGSSYNEQFF
d_gene: -; j_gene: TRBJ2-3; len: 16; v_gene: TRBV24-1; abundance: once; CDR3nt: TGTGCCACCAGTGGACGGGGGAGCGGCAGCACAGATACGCAGTATTTT; CDR3aa: CATSGRGSGSTDTQYF
d_gene: TRBD1; j_gene: TRBJ2-7; len: 13; v_gene: TRBV27; abundance: -; CDR3nt: TGTGCCAGGGGACAGGGGCTTTCCTACGAGCAGTACTTC; CDR3aa: CARGQGLSYEQYF
d_gene: TRBD1; j_gene: TRBJ1-2; len: 15; v_gene: TRBV10-2; abundance: once; CDR3nt: TGCGCCAGCAGTGAGCTGTTGGACAGGGGAAATGGCTACACCTTC; CDR3aa: CASSELLDRGNGYTF
d_gene: TRBD1; j_gene: TRBJ1-1; len: 14; v_gene: TRBV5-1; abundance: -; CDR3nt: TGCGCCAGCAGCCTAAGGGACAGGGGCACTGAAGCTTTCTTT; CDR3aa: CASSLRDRGTEAFF
d_gene: -; j_gene: TRBJ2-1; len: 14; v_gene: TRBV5-1; abundance: -; CDR3nt: TGCGCCAGCCGAGAGGCAGGGCACTACAATGAGCAGTTCTTC; CDR3aa: CASREAGHYNEQFF
d_gene: TRBD2; j_gene: TRBJ2-1; len: 16; v_gene: TRBV15; abundance: -; CDR3nt: TGTGCCACCAGCAGACGACTAGCGGGAGGGTACAATGAGCAGTTCTTC; CDR3aa: CATSRRLAGGYNEQFF
d_gene: -; j_gene: TRBJ2-3; len: 18; v_gene: TRBV5-1; abundance: -; CDR3nt: TGCGCCAGCAGCCCTCAGGTTTATTCCGCCCCATTCAGTGATACGCAGTATTTT; CDR3aa: CASSPQVYSAPFSDTQYF
d_gene: -; j_gene: TRBJ2-5; len: 16; v_gene: TRBV5-1; abundance: -; CDR3nt: TGCGCCAGCAGCCCTGCGTACGGGAGTGTCCAAGAGACCCAGTACTTC; CDR3aa: CASSPAYGSVQETQYF
d_gene: TRBD1; j_gene: TRBJ2-6; len: 22; v_gene: TRBV6-2/TRBV6-3; abundance: -; CDR3nt: TGTGCCAGCAGCCCCCTTGACAGGGAAGCGTTATTTCCCCGCTCTGGGGCCAACGTCCTGACTTTC; CDR3aa: CASSPLDREALFPRSGANVLTF
d_gene: TRBD1; j_gene: TRBJ1-1; len: 14; v_gene: TRBV11-1; abundance: -; CDR3nt: TGTGCCAGCAGCCGCGGGACAGTGAACACTGAAGCTTTCTTT; CDR3aa: CASSRGTVNTEAFF
d_gene: TRBD1; j_gene: TRBJ1-2; len: 15; v_gene: TRBV3-1/TRBV3-2; abundance: -; CDR3nt: TGTGCCAGCAGCCGAGTCGAGGGGGCCCGCTATGGCTACACCTTC; CDR3aa: CASSRVEGARYGYTF
d_gene: -; j_gene: TRBJ1-4; len: 16; v_gene: TRBV15; abundance: -; CDR3nt: TGTGCCACCTCCTCAGGCGGACTTACAACTAATGAAAAACTGTTTTTT; CDR3aa: CATSSGGLTTNEKLFF
d_gene: TRBD2; j_gene: TRBJ2-1; len: 15; v_gene: TRBV7-7; abundance: few; CDR3nt: TGTGCCAGCAGCCCGATAGGGACTAGGGTGAGTGAGCAGTTCTTC; CDR3aa: CASSPIGTRVSEQFF
d_gene: TRBD2; j_gene: TRBJ2-5; len: 14; v_gene: TRBV7-3; abundance: -; CDR3nt: TGTGCCAGCAGCTTAAGCGGGGGGCGGGAGACCCAGTACTTC; CDR3aa: CASSLSGGRETQYF
d_gene: TRBD2; j_gene: TRBJ2-1; len: 17; v_gene: TRBV24-1; abundance: -; CDR3nt: TGTGCCACCAGTGATACGACTAGCGGGAGTCCCTACAATGAGCAGTTCTTC; CDR3aa: CATSDTTSGSPYNEQFF
d_gene: -; j_gene: TRBJ2-3; len: 13; v_gene: TRBV29-1; abundance: -; CDR3nt: TGCAGCGTTACAGCGGAAAGCACAGATACGCAGTATTTT; CDR3aa: CSVTAESTDTQYF
d_gene: TRBD1; j_gene: TRBJ1-6; len: 19; v_gene: TRBV18; abundance: -; CDR3nt: TGTGCCAGCTCGCGGTCAACACAGGGGGCAGGCTCCTATAATTCACCCCTCCACTTT; CDR3aa: CASSRSTQGAGSYNSPLHF
d_gene: -; j_gene: TRBJ1-1; len: 13; v_gene: TRBV5-4; abundance: -; CDR3nt: TGTGCCAGCAGCTGGACAGTTAACACTGAAGCTTTCTTT; CDR3aa: CASSWTVNTEAFF
d_gene: TRBD2; j_gene: TRBJ2-3; len: 15; v_gene: TRBV10-3; abundance: -; CDR3nt: TGTGCCATCAGGGCGGGGGACTTTCGCACAGATACGCAGTATTTT; CDR3aa: CAIRAGDFRTDTQYF
d_gene: -; j_gene: TRBJ1-1; len: 13; v_gene: TRBV11-2; abundance: -; CDR3nt: TGTGCCAGCAGCACCAGGGCGAACACTGAAGCTTTCTTT; CDR3aa: CASSTRANTEAFF
d_gene: -; j_gene: TRBJ1-3; len: 16; v_gene: TRBV2; abundance: -; CDR3nt: TGTGCCAGCAGTGACAGGCCCCTTAACTCTGGAAACACCATATATTTT; CDR3aa: CASSDRPLNSGNTIYF
d_gene: -; j_gene: TRBJ1-3; len: 15; v_gene: TRBV9; abundance: -; CDR3nt: TGTGCCAGCAGTGCTTCAGGAAACTCTGGAAACACCATATATTTT; CDR3aa: CASSASGNSGNTIYF
d_gene: -; j_gene: TRBJ2-3; len: 17; v_gene: TRBV3-1/TRBV3-2; abundance: -; CDR3nt: TGTGCCAGCAGCCAACCCCTGTGTGGGGGGAGCACAGATACGCAGTATTTT; CDR3aa: CASSQPLCGGSTDTQYF
d_gene: TRBD1; j_gene: TRBJ1-1; len: 12; v_gene: TRBV9; abundance: -; CDR3nt: TGTGCCAGCAGCGTAGATGACAGGGCAGCTTTCTTT; CDR3aa: CASSVDDRAAFF
d_gene: TRBD1; j_gene: TRBJ1-1; len: 17; v_gene: TRBV7-9; abundance: -; CDR3nt: TGTGCCAGCAGCCAAGTCCAGGGGGCTCTGAGGAACACTGAAGCTTTCTTT; CDR3aa: CASSQVQGALRNTEAFF
d_gene: -; j_gene: TRBJ2-1; len: 13; v_gene: TRBV14; abundance: -; CDR3nt: TGTGCCAGCAGCTACCGGGTCCTCGATGAGCAGTTCTTC; CDR3aa: CASSYRVLDEQFF
d_gene: -; j_gene: TRBJ2-1; len: 15; v_gene: TRBV5-1; abundance: -; CDR3nt: TGCGCCAGCAGCAAGGACTACCCGTCTAATAATGAGCAGTTCTTC; CDR3aa: CASSKDYPSNNEQFF
d_gene: -; j_gene: TRBJ2-7; len: 15; v_gene: TRBV3-1/TRBV3-2; abundance: -; CDR3nt: TGTGCCAGCAGCCTGGGGGGAGGACCTGAGGGCGAGCAGTACTTC; CDR3aa: CASSLGGGPEGEQYF
d_gene: -; j_gene: TRBJ2-7; len: 13; v_gene: TRBV29-1; abundance: once; CDR3nt: TGCAGCGTTGTAGACAGTTTCGACTACGAGCAGTACTTC; CDR3aa: CSVVDSFDYEQYF
d_gene: -; j_gene: TRBJ2-2; len: 15; v_gene: TRBV7-9; abundance: -; CDR3nt: TGTGCCAGCAGCTTACAGGGCTTCGACACCGGGGAGCTGTTTTTT; CDR3aa: CASSLQGFDTGELFF
d_gene: TRBD2; j_gene: TRBJ2-1; len: 12; v_gene: TRBV29-1; abundance: -; CDR3nt: TGCAGCGTTTCCAGCGGGAGGAATGAGCAGTTCTTC; CDR3aa: CSVSSGRNEQFF
d_gene: -; j_gene: TRBJ2-3; len: 14; v_gene: TRBV2; abundance: -; CDR3nt: TGTGCCAGCAGAAACAGCGGATCCACAGATACGCAGTATTTT; CDR3aa: CASRNSGSTDTQYF
d_gene: TRBD2; j_gene: TRBJ2-1; len: 15; v_gene: TRBV7-2; abundance: -; CDR3nt: TGTGCCAGCAGTCGGACTAGCGGGAGGGAGAATGAGCAGTTCTTC; CDR3aa: CASSRTSGRENEQFF
d_gene: TRBD2; j_gene: TRBJ2-1; len: 17; v_gene: TRBV7-3; abundance: -; CDR3nt: TGTGCCAGCAGCCTTGGACTAGCGGGAGGAAAATACAATGAGCAGTTCTTC; CDR3aa: CASSLGLAGGKYNEQFF
d_gene: -; j_gene: TRBJ2-2; len: 16; v_gene: TRBV19; abundance: once; CDR3nt: TGTGCCAGTAGTAGAAACAGGGTACGGAACACCGGGGAGCTGTTTTTT; CDR3aa: CASSRNRVRNTGELFF
d_gene: -; j_gene: TRBJ1-2; len: 14; v_gene: TRBV7-5; abundance: -; CDR3nt: TGTGTCAGATTCCCCCTCACAGGGGACTATGGCTACACCTTC; CDR3aa: CVRFPLTGDYGYTF
d_gene: -; j_gene: TRBJ2-7; len: 15; v_gene: TRBV18; abundance: once; CDR3nt: TGTGCCAGCTCACCGCTAGCTGATACCTCATTGGGGCAGTACTTC; CDR3aa: CASSPLADTSLGQYF
d_gene: -; j_gene: TRBJ2-4; len: 16; v_gene: TRBV24-1; abundance: -; CDR3nt: TGTGCCACCAGCTCTGGGGGCAGGGGCGCCAAAAACATTCAGTACTTC; CDR3aa: CATSSGGRGAKNIQYF
d_gene: TRBD1; j_gene: TRBJ1-1; len: 13; v_gene: TRBV2; abundance: -; CDR3nt: TGTGCCAGCGGACAGGGGGCATCAGCTGAAGCTTTCTTT; CDR3aa: CASGQGASAEAFF
d_gene: -; j_gene: TRBJ2-6; len: 17; v_gene: TRBV6-6; abundance: -; CDR3nt: TGTGCCAGCAGCCGATTAAGCACTAGCTCTGGGGCCAACGTCCTGACTTTC; CDR3aa: CASSRLSTSSGANVLTF
d_gene: TRBD1; j_gene: TRBJ2-5; len: 15; v_gene: TRBV7-9; abundance: -; CDR3nt: TGTGCCAGCAGCTTACAGGGGGCTTACCAAGAGACCCAGTACTTC; CDR3aa: CASSLQGAYQETQYF
d_gene: -; j_gene: TRBJ2-2; len: 11; v_gene: TRBV5-4; abundance: -; CDR3nt: TGTGCCAGCAGCCGGGGTGGGGAGCTGTTTTTT; CDR3aa: CASSRGGELFF
d_gene: TRBD2; j_gene: TRBJ2-1; len: 15; v_gene: TRBV24-1; abundance: -; CDR3nt: TGTGCCACCAGTGACAGCGGGAGGGCCTATAATGAGCAGTTCTTC; CDR3aa: CATSDSGRAYNEQFF
d_gene: -; j_gene: TRBJ1-3; len: 16; v_gene: TRBV5-6; abundance: -; CDR3nt: TGTGCCAGCAGCTTGGAGGGGCTGCTCTCTGGAAACACCATATATTTT; CDR3aa: CASSLEGLLSGNTIYF
d_gene: TRBD1; j_gene: TRBJ1-5; len: 16; v_gene: TRBV5-8; abundance: -; CDR3nt: TGTGCCGGCAGCTTGGGCGGCAGGGGGAGCAATCAGCCCCAGCATTTT; CDR3aa: CAGSLGGRGSNQPQHF
d_gene: -; j_gene: TRBJ1-1; len: 15; v_gene: TRBV9; abundance: once; CDR3nt: TGTGCCAGCAGCGAGGGGCTCGTACGTAACACTGAAGCTTTCTTT; CDR3aa: CASSEGLVRNTEAFF
d_gene: -; j_gene: TRBJ1-2; len: 15; v_gene: TRBV4-1; abundance: -; CDR3nt: TGCGCCAGCAGCCAAGATTGGGCGGGAAACTATGGCTACACCTTC; CDR3aa: CASSQDWAGNYGYTF
d_gene: -; j_gene: TRBJ2-4; len: 14; v_gene: TRBV27; abundance: -; CDR3nt: TGTGCCAGCAGTTTGTCAGTAGCCAAAAACATTCAGTACTTC; CDR3aa: CASSLSVAKNIQYF